The 17 T cell receptor beta chains listed next were all sequenced from one sample in a study of T-cell reconstitution after alpha-beta-depleted transplantation in children. During its preparation, the TCRbeta library received unique molecular identifiers. Using its own MiXCR run on the PCR reads, TCRdb lists one record per CDR3 protein. The sample contains about 90,000 distinct CDR3 sequences, roughly 8.4% of which appear only once. The sequencing used PBMCs from the stem cell graft donor, collected from the stem cell graft. The receptor set was obtained from a human donor who donated a stem cell graft to a child with congenital amegakaryocytic thrombocytopenia.

The table lists this clonotype with many counts. This chain connects TRBV6-5 to TRBJ1-1; D gene uncertain. V lost 4 bases to trimming and J lost 5 bases, with 8 bases between them. The CDR3 has 12 amino acids. Germline V CDR1 and CDR2: MNHEY, SVGAGI. DNA for the CDR3: TGTGCCAGCAGTTCGAGTGTAACTGAAGCTTTCTTT. Residues: CASSSSVTEAFF.

The chain links TRBV5-1 to TRBJ2-3; D perhaps matches TRBD2 (5 bases). Deletions cut 5 bases from V and 1 base from J, with 11 bases between. This CDR3 is built from 14 residues. Germline lookup yields CDR1 SGHRS and CDR2 YFSETQ. The CDR3 protein is CASRDGLRTDTQYF. The CDR3, as DNA: TGCGCCAGCAGGGATGGACTCCGCACAGATACGCAGTATTTT.

This clonotype was seen only a few times. This rearrangement joins TRBV2 to TRBJ1-2, with 7 bases aligning to TRBD1. The CDR3 is made up of 14 amino acids. With V trimmed by 6 bases and J by 3 bases, 7 bases remained unmatched. CDR1 is SNHLY and CDR2 is FYNNEI in the germline V gene. The CDR3 reads CASRPGQVDYGYTF. CDR3 in DNA: TGTGCCAGCAGACCCGGACAGGTGGACTATGGCTACACCTTC.

At least ten counts were recorded for this clonotype. The chain joins TRBV7-8 to TRBJ2-1; 7 bases match TRBD1. The germline gives CDR1 SGHVS, CDR2 FQNEAQ. Unmatched junction bases numbered 10, after V lost 5 bases and J lost 12 bases. The CDR3 contains 13 residues. CDR3 bases: TGTGCCAGCAGCGGAAATACAGGGGAGCGGCAGTTCTTC. Translated, it gives CASSGNTGERQFF.

This clonotype appeared many times. V and J are TRBV20-1 and TRBJ1-1; tentatively, D is TRBD1 (5 bases). The germline gives CDR1 DFQATT, CDR2 SNEGSKA (reference sequence). The CDR3 loop spans 14 amino acids. Between the trimmed V and J ends, which lost 3 bases and 1 base, there was a span of 12 bases. In nucleotides, the CDR3 is TGCAGTGCTAGGGAAGGACACCCGAACACTGAAGCTTTCTTT. It codes for CSAREGHPNTEAFF.

Ten or more counts support this clonotype. This rearrangement joins TRBV18 to TRBJ1-4, with 8 positions matching TRBD1. The CDR3 totals 14 residues. CDR1 KGHSH and CDR2 LQKENI come from the germline V gene. V trimming: 2 bases; J trimming: 7 bases; junction bases outside the gene matches: 3. Here the CDR3 reads CASSPGDRGEKLFF. CDR3 DNA sequence: TGTGCCAGCTCACCAGGAGACAGGGGTGAAAAACTGTTTTTT.

This clonotype was counted ten times or more. This chain joins TRBV4-1 and TRBJ2-1; 10 bases map to TRBD2. With 4 bases clipped from V and 5 bases from J, the junction kept 2 bases outside the gene matches. This CDR3 contains 14 residues. CDR1 MGHRA and CDR2 YSYEKL come from the germline V gene. The CDR3 coding sequence is TGCGCCAGCAGCCGTACTAGCGGGAACAATGAGCAGTTCTTC. Translated, it gives CASSRTSGNNEQFF.

This clonotype was counted ten times or more. V usage is TRBV6-5 and J usage is TRBJ2-5; possibly TRBD1 for D (5 bases). The CDR3 is 14 amino acids. Germline CDR1 and CDR2: MNHEY and SVGAGI. Trimming left V 0 bases short and J 4 bases short, with 9 bases between. The CDR3 spells CASSYSIRAETQYF. For the CDR3, the DNA is TGTGCCAGCAGTTACTCGATCAGGGCAGAGACCCAGTACTTC.

At least ten counts were recorded for this clonotype. V gene TRBV29-1 combines with J gene TRBJ2-1, with D possibly matching TRBD2 (7 bases). The CDR3 spans 16 residues. The V end lost 5 bases, the J end lost 2 bases, and 19 bases lay between the germline ends. Looked up from germline, CDR1 is SQVTM and CDR2 is ANQGSEA. In DNA, the CDR3 is TGCAGCGTTAACAGGGAGGAGCGGGGAACCTACAATGAGCAGTTCTTC. It specifies CSVNREERGTYNEQFF.

This clonotype has a count of ten or more. V and J are TRBV7-9 and TRBJ1-5; D unresolved. CDR1 is SEHNR and CDR2 is FQNEAQ in the germline V gene (reference sequence). V lost 5 bases to trimming and J lost 5 bases, with 19 bases between them. The CDR3 runs to 16 residues. The CDR3 sequence: CASSAADPTQDQPQHF. The CDR3 DNA reads as TGTGCCAGCAGCGCGGCGGACCCCACCCAAGATCAGCCCCAGCATTTT.

About this clonotype itself: Since a much larger clone is just one base distant, this may be a read error. No conserved phenylalanine or tryptophan is present at the end of the CDR3, so a read error is the likely explanation. The chain recombines TRBV12-3 or TRBV12-4 with TRBJ2-2; D assignment may be TRBD1 or TRBD2 (5 bases each). Trimming took off 7 bases at V and 2 bases at J, with 11 bases between the two ends. The CDR3 consists of 14 residues. The CDR3 here is CASNSGANTGELFL. In DNA form, the CDR3 reads TGTGCCAGCAACTCCGGGGCAAACACCGGGGAGCTGTTTTTG.

At least ten counts were recorded for this clonotype. This chain connects TRBV20-1 to TRBJ2-3; D is possibly TRBD2 (6 bases). Germline CDR1 and CDR2: DFQATT and SNEGSKA (reference sequence). This CDR3 spans 15 amino acids. The ends were cut back, 2 bases at V and 0 bases at J, with 12 bases in the middle. The CDR3 nucleotides are TGCAGTGCTAGATTTTCGGGGGTTAGCACAGATACGCAGTATTTT. Its translation: CSARFSGVSTDTQYF.

The chain combines TRBV5-5 with TRBJ2-3; the D gene is possibly TRBD2 (7 bases). CDR1 SGHKS and CDR2 YYEKEE come from the germline V gene (reference sequence). V was pared by 5 bases and J by 2 bases, with 15 bases between. The CDR3 consists of 15 residues. The CDR3 region has the DNA TGTGCCAGCAGAGGACTAGAGGGGGACACAGATACGCAGTATTTT. It is translated as CASRGLEGDTDTQYF.

This clonotype was recorded many times. The V and J genes are TRBV6-5 and TRBJ2-1, with D perhaps TRBD1 (6 bases). The V end was cut by 5 bases, the J end by 8 bases, with 16 bases between. The CDR3 runs 14 residues. Germline CDR1 reads MNHEY; CDR2 reads SVGAGI. The DNA for the CDR3 is TGTGCCAGCAGTATCCGGGACACATACTATGAGCAGTTCTTC. It encodes CASSIRDTYYEQFF.

The table lists this clonotype with many counts. V and J are TRBV20-1 and TRBJ2-6; the match to TRBD2 covers 9 bases. The CDR3 extends over 16 amino acids. The germline V gene has CDR1 DFQATT and CDR2 SNEGSKA (reference sequence). After removal of 3 bases from V and 0 bases from J, the junction contained 3 bases not matched to a gene. The CDR3 protein is CSASALAGSGANVLTF. The CDR3, as DNA: TGCAGTGCTAGCGCACTAGCGGGCTCTGGGGCCAACGTCCTGACTTTC.

To note about this clonotype: This could be a read error, since a much larger clone is one nucleotide away. The rearrangement joins TRBV10-3 to TRBJ1-5; no definite D call. The CDR3 spans 14 residues. The V gene's germline CDR1 is ENHRY and CDR2 SYGVKD. The CDR3 loop reads CAIGTGLQHQTQHF. CDR3 DNA: TGTGCCATCGGTACCGGGTTACAGCATCAGACCCAGCATTTT.

In this sample, this clonotype turned up a few times. The V gene is TRBV12-3 or TRBV12-4, the J gene TRBJ2-1, with TRBD1 matching over 10 bases. V shed 7 bases and J 7 bases; nucleotides not matched to a gene: 7. The CDR3 totals 14 residues. The CDR3 here is CASIPGQGKNEQFF. CDR3 sequence (DNA): TGTGCCAGCATCCCGGGACAGGGGAAAAATGAGCAGTTCTTC.